This T cell receptor beta chain derives from a study of blood T cell repertoires in COVID-19. The germline V gene encodes CDR1 LNHNV and CDR2 YYDKDF (reference sequence). The CDR3 runs 14 residues. Deletions cut 0 bases from V and 6 bases from J, with 9 bases between. In the source study's methods: Amplification with reference gene primers provided the estimates of nucleated cell counts. Produced via immunoSEQ multiplex PCR; TCRdb's table is partial and in-frame only. The V and J calls and clone size come from that table; D and trimming were worked out from the DNA. The data show some 19,000 clones, with roughly 85% seen just once and 60% to 65% held by the top ten.

This chain connects TRBV15 to TRBJ1-5; D unclear. This TCR was sampled from an elderly man with acute or convalescent COVID-19. Sequencing used peripheral blood. Written as DNA, the CDR3 is TGTGCCACCAGCAGAGATCCCGGGAGTCAGCCCCAGCATTTT. Amino acids: CATSRDPGSQPQHF.